This TCR beta chain comes out of a study of PD-L1 blockade in urothelial cancer. Sequenced by immunoSEQ multiplex PCR; TCRdb stores in-frame clones only, minus some. The table includes 40,000 or so clones, more than 75% detected once. This CDR3 contains 15 residues. Trimming pared 4 bases from V and 4 bases from J, leaving 15 bases between. Per germline, CDR1 SGHVS and CDR2 FQNEAQ. This sequence was found in a man aged 65-85 years with urothelial cancer. The chain combines TRBV7-8 with TRBJ2-3; possible D gene TRBD2, 7 bases. The sample was PBMCs, taken around atezolizumab (anti-PD-L1) treatment. The CDR3 coding sequence is TGTGCCAGCAGCTGGGGGGCGGGAGAGGCAGATACGCAGTATTTT. Protein: CASSWGAGEADTQYF.